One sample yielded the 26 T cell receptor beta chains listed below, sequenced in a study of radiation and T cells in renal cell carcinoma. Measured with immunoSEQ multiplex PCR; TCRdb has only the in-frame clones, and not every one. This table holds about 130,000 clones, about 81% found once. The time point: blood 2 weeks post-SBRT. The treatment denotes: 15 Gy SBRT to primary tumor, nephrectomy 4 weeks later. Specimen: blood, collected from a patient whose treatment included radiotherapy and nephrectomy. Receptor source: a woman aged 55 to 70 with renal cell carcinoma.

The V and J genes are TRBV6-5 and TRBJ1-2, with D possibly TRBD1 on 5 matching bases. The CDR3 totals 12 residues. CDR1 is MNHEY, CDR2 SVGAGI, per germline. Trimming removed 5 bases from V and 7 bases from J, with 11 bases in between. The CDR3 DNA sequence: TGTGCCAGCAGTAAATCAGGGTCTGGCTACACCTTC. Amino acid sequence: CASSKSGSGYTF.

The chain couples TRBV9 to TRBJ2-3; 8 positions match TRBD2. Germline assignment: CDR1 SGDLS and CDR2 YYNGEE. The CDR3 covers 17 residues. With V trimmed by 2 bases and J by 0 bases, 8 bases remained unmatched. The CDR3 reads CASSVLSGGASTDTQYF. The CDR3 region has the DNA TGTGCCAGCAGCGTCCTCTCCGGGGGGGCCAGCACAGATACGCAGTATTTT.

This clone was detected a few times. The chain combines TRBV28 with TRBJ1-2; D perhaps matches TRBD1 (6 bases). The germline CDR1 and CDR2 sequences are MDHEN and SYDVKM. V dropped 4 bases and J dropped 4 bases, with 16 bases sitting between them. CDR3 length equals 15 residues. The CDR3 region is CASSSPPGALYGYTF. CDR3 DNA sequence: TGTGCCAGCAGTTCCCCGCCAGGGGCCCTCTATGGCTACACCTTC.

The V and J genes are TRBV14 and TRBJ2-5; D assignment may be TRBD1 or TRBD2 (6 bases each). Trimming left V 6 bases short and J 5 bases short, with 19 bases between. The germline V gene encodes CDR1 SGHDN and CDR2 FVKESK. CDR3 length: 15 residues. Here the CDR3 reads CASSPTRGGGETQYF. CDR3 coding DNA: TGTGCCAGCAGTCCAACCAGGGGAGGAGGGGAGACCCAGTACTTC.

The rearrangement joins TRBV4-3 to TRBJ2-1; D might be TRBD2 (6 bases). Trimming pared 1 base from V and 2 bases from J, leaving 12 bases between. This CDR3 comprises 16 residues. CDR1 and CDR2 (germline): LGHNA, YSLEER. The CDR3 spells CASSQGLVSAYNEQFF. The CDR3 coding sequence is TGCGCCAGCAGCCAAGGACTAGTTAGCGCCTACAATGAGCAGTTCTTC.

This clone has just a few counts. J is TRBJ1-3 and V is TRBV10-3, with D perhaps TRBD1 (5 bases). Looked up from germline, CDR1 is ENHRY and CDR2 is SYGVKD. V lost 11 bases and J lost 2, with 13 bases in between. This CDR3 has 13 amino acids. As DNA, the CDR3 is TGTGCCCAATCCGCAGGGACTGGAAACACCATATATTTT. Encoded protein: CAQSAGTGNTIYF.

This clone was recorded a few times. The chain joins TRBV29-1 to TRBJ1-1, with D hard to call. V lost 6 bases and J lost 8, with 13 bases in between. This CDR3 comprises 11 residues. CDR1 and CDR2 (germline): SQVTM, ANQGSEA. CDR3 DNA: TGCAGCGTGACGACTAATATGGAAGCTTTCTTT. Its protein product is CSVTTNMEAFF.

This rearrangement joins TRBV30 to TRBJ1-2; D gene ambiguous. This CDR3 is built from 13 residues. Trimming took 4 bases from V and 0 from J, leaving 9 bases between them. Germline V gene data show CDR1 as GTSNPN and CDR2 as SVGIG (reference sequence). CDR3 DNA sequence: TGTGCCTGGACGGGATCCGCTAACTATGGCTACACCTTC. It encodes CAWTGSANYGYTF.

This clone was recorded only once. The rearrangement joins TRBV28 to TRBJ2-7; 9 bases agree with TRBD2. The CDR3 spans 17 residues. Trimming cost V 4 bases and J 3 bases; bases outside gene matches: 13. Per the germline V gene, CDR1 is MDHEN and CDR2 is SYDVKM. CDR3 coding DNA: TGTGCCAGCAGTTCCCCACCGCCCGGGACTAGCTTCTACGAGCAGTACTTC. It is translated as CASSSPPPGTSFYEQYF.

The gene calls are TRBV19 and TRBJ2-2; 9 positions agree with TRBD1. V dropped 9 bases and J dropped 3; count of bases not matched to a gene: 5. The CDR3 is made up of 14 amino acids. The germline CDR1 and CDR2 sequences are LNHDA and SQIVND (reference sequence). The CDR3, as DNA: TGTGCCAGCGAACAGGGGGCCCACACCGGGGAGCTGTTTTTT. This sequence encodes CASEQGAHTGELFF.

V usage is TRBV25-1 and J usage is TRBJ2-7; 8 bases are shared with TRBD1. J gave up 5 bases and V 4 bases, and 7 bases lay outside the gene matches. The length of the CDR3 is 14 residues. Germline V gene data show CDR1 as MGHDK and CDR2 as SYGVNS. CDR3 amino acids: CASSATGGVHEQYF. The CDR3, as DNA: TGTGCCAGCAGTGCCACAGGGGGAGTCCACGAGCAGTACTTC.

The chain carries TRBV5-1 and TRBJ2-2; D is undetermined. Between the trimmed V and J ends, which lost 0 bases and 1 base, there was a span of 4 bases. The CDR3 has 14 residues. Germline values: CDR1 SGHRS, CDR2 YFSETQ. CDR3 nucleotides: TGCGCCAGCAGCTTGGACATGAACACCGGGGAGCTGTTTTTT. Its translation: CASSLDMNTGELFF.

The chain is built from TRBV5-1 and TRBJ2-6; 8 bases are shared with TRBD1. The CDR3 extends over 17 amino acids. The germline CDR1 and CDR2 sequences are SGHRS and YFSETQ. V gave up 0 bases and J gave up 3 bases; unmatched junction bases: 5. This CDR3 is CASSLVGQGSGANVLTF. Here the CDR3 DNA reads TGCGCCAGCAGCTTGGTTGGACAGGGAAGTGGGGCCAACGTCCTGACTTTC. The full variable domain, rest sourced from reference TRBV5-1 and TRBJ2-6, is KAGVTQTPRYLIKTRGQQVTLSCSPISGHRSVSWYQQTPGQGLQFLFEYFSETQRNKGNFPGRFSGRQFSNSRSEMNVSTLELGDSALYLCASSLVGQGSGANVLTFGAGSRLTVL.

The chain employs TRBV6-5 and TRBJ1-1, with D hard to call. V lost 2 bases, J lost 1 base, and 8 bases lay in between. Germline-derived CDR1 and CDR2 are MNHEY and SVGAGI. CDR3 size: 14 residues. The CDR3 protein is CASSYGLGNTEAFF. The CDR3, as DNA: TGTGCCAGCAGTTACGGACTAGGGAACACTGAAGCTTTCTTT.

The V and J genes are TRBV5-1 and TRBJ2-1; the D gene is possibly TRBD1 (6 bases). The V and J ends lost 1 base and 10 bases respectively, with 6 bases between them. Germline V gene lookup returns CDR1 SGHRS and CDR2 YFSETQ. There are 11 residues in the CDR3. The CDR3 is CASSLTGEQFF. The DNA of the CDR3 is TGCGCCAGCAGCTTGACAGGGGAGCAGTTCTTC.

The CDR3 reads CASSLVGYGASSEAFF. CDR3 DNA: TGTGCCAGCAGCTTAGTCGGCTATGGGGCCAGTAGTGAAGCTTTCTTT. This rearrangement joins TRBV7-2 to TRBJ1-1, with a tentative D call TRBD1 (5 bases). With 1 base removed from V and 7 bases from J, the gap between germline ends came to 19 bases. The CDR3 loop spans 16 amino acids. Per germline, CDR1 SGHTA and CDR2 FQGNSA.

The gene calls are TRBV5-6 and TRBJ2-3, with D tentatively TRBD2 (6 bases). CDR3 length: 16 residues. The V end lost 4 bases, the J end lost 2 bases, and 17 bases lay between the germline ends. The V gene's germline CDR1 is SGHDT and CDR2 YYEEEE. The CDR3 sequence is CASSPGLQYLTDTQYF. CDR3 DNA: TGTGCCAGCAGCCCGGGACTCCAATACCTCACAGATACGCAGTATTTT.

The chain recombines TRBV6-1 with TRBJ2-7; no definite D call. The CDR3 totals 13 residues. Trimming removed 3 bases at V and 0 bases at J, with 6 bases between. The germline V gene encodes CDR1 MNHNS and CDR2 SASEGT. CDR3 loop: CASSEVGSYEQYF. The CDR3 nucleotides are TGTGCCAGCAGTGAGGTGGGCTCCTACGAGCAGTACTTC.

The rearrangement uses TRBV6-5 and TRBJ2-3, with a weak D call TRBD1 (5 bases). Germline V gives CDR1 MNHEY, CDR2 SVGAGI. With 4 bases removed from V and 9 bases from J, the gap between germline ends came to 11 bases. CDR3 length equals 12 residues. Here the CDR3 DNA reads TGTGCCAGCAGTTTTGACAGTACCACGCAGTATTTT. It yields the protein CASSFDSTTQYF.

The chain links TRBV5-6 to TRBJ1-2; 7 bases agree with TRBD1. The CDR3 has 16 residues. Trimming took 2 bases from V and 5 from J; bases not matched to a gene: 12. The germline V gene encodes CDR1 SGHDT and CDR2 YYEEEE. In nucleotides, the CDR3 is TGTGCCAGCAGCTTCTTCCCGACAGGGCATCAGTATGGCTACACCTTC. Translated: CASSFFPTGHQYGYTF.

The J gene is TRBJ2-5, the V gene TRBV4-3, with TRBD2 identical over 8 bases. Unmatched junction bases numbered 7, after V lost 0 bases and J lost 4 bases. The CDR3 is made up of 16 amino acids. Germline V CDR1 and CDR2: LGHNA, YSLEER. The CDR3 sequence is CASSQDRSGRGETQYF. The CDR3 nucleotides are TGCGCCAGCAGCCAAGATAGGAGCGGGAGAGGAGAGACCCAGTACTTC.

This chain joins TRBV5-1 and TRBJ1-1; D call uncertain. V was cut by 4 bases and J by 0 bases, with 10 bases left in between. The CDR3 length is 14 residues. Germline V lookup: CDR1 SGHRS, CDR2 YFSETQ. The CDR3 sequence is CASSPGLMNTEAFF. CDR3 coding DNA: TGCGCCAGCAGCCCTGGACTCATGAACACTGAAGCTTTCTTT.

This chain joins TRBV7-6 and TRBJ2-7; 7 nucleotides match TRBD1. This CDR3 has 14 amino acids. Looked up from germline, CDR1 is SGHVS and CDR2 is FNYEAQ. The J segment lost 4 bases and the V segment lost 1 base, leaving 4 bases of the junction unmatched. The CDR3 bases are TGTGCCAGCAGCTTAGGGACAGGCCCTTACGAGCAGTACTTC. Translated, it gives CASSLGTGPYEQYF.

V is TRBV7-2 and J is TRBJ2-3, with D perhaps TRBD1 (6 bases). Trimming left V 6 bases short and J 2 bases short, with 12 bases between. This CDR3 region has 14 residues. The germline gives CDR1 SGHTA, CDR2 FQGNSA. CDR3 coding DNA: TGTGCCAGCAGTCGAGACAGGATCACAGATACGCAGTATTTT. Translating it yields CASSRDRITDTQYF. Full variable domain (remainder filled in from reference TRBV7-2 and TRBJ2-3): GAGVSQSPSNKVTEKGKDVELRCDPISGHTALYWYRQSLGQGLEFLIYFQGNSAPDKSGLPSDRFSAERTGGSVSTLTIQRTQQEDSAVYLCASSRDRITDTQYFGPGTRLTVL.

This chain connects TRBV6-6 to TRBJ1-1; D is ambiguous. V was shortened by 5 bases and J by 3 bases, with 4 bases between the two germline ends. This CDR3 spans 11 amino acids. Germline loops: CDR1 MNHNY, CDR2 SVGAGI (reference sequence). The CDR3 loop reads CASSRYTEAFF. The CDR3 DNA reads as TGTGCCAGCAGTAGATACACTGAAGCTTTCTTT.

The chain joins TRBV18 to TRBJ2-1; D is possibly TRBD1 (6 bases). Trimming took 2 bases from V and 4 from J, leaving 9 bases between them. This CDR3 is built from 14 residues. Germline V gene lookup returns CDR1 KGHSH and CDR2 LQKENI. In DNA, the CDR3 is TGTGCCAGCTCACCAAAAGGACAGTACAATGAGCAGTTCTTC. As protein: CASSPKGQYNEQFF. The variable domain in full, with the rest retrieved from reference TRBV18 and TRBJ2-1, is NAGVMQNPRHLVRRRGQEARLRCSPMKGHSHVYWYRQLPEEGLKFMVYLQKENIIDESGMPKERFSAEFPKEGPSILRIQQVVRGDSAAYFCASSPKGQYNEQFFGPGTRLTVL.